These 15 T cell receptor beta chains were all obtained from the same sample, sequenced in a study of CD8 T cells in Susac syndrome. The authors reverse transcribed roughly 0.5 to 1 ug RNA with random hexamers. MiXCR, applied by TCRdb to the immunoSEQ multiplex PCR reads, yields one record per CDR3 protein. The sample lists about 180,000 distinct CDR3 sequences, about 95% occurring once. Sequencing input: CD8+ T cells from PBMCs. The receptor set was obtained from a human donor with multiple sclerosis.

This sequence joins TRBV29-1 and TRBJ1-2; D is unresolved. Per germline, CDR1 SQVTM and CDR2 ANQGSEA. This CDR3 is built from 14 residues. V was pared by 0 bases and J by 4 bases, with 12 bases between. CDR3 in amino acids: CSVEDLEGGYGYTF. CDR3 in DNA: TGCAGCGTTGAAGATCTGGAGGGCGGCTATGGCTACACCTTC.

The CDR3 DNA reads as TGTGCCAGCAGCTTAGGGCTAGCGGGGGAATTGTTAGAGACCCAGTACTTC. This encodes CASSLGLAGELLETQYF. J is TRBJ2-5 and V is TRBV7-8; 10 bases fit TRBD2. V was clipped by 1 base and J by 4 bases; unmatched bases: 9. Germline-derived CDR1 and CDR2 are SGHVS and FQNEAQ. CDR3 length equals 17 residues.

V and J are TRBV15 and TRBJ2-7, with 8 bases fitting TRBD2. J gave up 5 bases and V 1 base, and 16 bases lay outside the gene matches. Germline CDR1 is LNHNV and CDR2 is YYDKDF (reference sequence). The CDR3 loop spans 18 amino acids. CDR3 loop: CATSRGSSGVGFVNEQYF. CDR3 DNA: TGTGCCACCAGCAGAGGTAGTAGCGGGGTAGGGTTTGTAAACGAGCAGTACTTC.

This rearrangement joins TRBV20-1 to TRBJ2-5; TRBD1 is a possible D gene (6 bases). The CDR3 has 16 residues. The V end lost 0 bases, the J end lost 4 bases, and 18 bases lay between the germline ends. In germline, CDR1 is DFQATT, CDR2 SNEGSKA (reference sequence). The DNA for the CDR3 is TGCAGTGCTAGAGATTGGATGGGGGCGCGTAGAGAGACCCAGTACTTC. It encodes CSARDWMGARRETQYF.

This chain connects TRBV3-1 to TRBJ2-1; 14 nucleotides line up with TRBD2. The V and J ends lost 3 bases and 7 bases, in that order; junction bases with no gene match: 5. Germline assignment: CDR1 LGHDT and CDR2 YNNKEL (reference sequence). The CDR3 is 16 amino acids. In DNA form, the CDR3 reads TGTGCCAGCAGCCATGGACTAGCGGGAGGTATTAATGAGCAGTTCTTC. This translates into CASSHGLAGGINEQFF.

This clonotype was recorded once. V and J are TRBV30 and TRBJ2-3; TRBD2 aligns across 9 bases. Germline CDR1 reads GTSNPN; CDR2 reads SVGIG (reference sequence). V was pared by 5 bases and J by 0 bases, with 9 bases of the junction left unmatched. This CDR3 contains 16 residues. This chain's CDR3 is CAWGPPTSGSTDTQYF. The CDR3 DNA reads as TGTGCCTGGGGCCCGCCAACTAGCGGGAGCACAGATACGCAGTATTTT.

This clonotype was observed a single time. The chain uses TRBV3-1 and TRBJ2-7; TRBD2 aligns across 9 bases. This CDR3 contains 14 residues. V was pared by 7 bases and J by 5 bases, with 9 bases of the junction left unmatched. Germline V gives CDR1 LGHDT, CDR2 YNNKEL (reference sequence). CDR3 nucleotides: TGTGCCAGCACCCCGGGACTAGCCGTCCACGAGCAGTACTTC. Translated, it gives CASTPGLAVHEQYF.

This clonotype was counted once. The CDR3 reads CASGRHPNYGYTF. The CDR3 nucleotides are TGTGCCAGCGGACGACACCCTAACTATGGCTACACCTTC. The gene calls are TRBV6-5 and TRBJ1-2; D is ambiguous. Germline V gene data show CDR1 as MNHEY and CDR2 as SVGAGI. The CDR3 sequence is 13 residues long. Trimming stripped 8 bases from V and 0 bases from J, with 10 bases between.

The gene calls are TRBV5-6 and TRBJ2-5; 11 bases are a match to TRBD2. Per germline, CDR1 SGHDT and CDR2 YYEEEE. The CDR3 sequence is 16 residues long. V was clipped by 4 bases and J by 0 bases; unmatched bases: 5. CDR3 region: CASSTRLAGYQETQYF. The CDR3 DNA reads as TGTGCCAGCAGCACGCGACTAGCGGGGTACCAAGAGACCCAGTACTTC.

The V gene is TRBV30, the J gene TRBJ2-1; D might be TRBD1 or TRBD2, each matching 5 bases. From germline, CDR1 is GTSNPN and CDR2 SVGIG (reference sequence). This CDR3 region has 13 residues. V was cut by 5 bases and J by 4 bases, with 12 bases left in between. The CDR3 reads CAWLGTPYNEQFF. CDR3 in DNA: TGTGCCTGGTTAGGGACCCCTTACAATGAGCAGTTCTTC.

The chain uses TRBV20-1 and TRBJ2-7; 11 nucleotides agree with TRBD2. The V gene end was trimmed by 1 base and the J gene end by 3 bases; junction bases not matched to a gene: 2. CDR1 and CDR2 (germline): DFQATT, SNEGSKA (reference sequence). CDR3 length: 14 amino acids. For the CDR3, the DNA is TGCAGTGCTAGAGTGGGGACTAGCGGCTACGAGCAGTACTTC. It codes for CSARVGTSGYEQYF.

V usage is TRBV27 and J usage is TRBJ2-7; TRBD1 or TRBD2 may be the D gene (5 bases each). V lost 7 bases, J lost 0 bases, and 16 bases lay in between. Germline CDR1 MNHEY, CDR2 SMNVEV (reference sequence). This CDR3 has 15 residues. The DNA of the CDR3 is TGTGCCAGCAAACTAGACAGTGGGAGCTCCTACGAGCAGTACTTC. Translation: CASKLDSGSSYEQYF.

This clonotype showed up just once. The chain carries TRBV7-3 and TRBJ2-1, with 10 bases lining up with TRBD2. V shed 4 bases and J 7 bases; nucleotides not matched to a gene: 4. CDR1 and CDR2 from the germline V gene are SGHTA and FQGTGA. This CDR3 spans 14 amino acids. The CDR3, as DNA: TGTGCCAGCAGCTCTAGCGGGAGTGAGAATGAGCAGTTCTTC. This sequence encodes CASSSSGSENEQFF.

The chain couples TRBV20-1 to TRBJ1-1, with D unclear. The CDR3 has 14 amino acids. Trimming removed 0 bases at V and 0 bases at J, with 8 bases between. The germline V gene encodes CDR1 DFQATT and CDR2 SNEGSKA (reference sequence). CDR3: CSAREVHLNTEAFF. CDR3 in DNA: TGCAGTGCTAGAGAGGTACACCTGAACACTGAAGCTTTCTTT.

The chain employs TRBV12-5 and TRBJ2-2, with D unresolved. This CDR3 has 12 amino acids. Per the germline V gene, CDR1 is LGHNT and CDR2 is FRNRAP. The ends were cut back, 3 bases at V and 4 bases at J, with 3 bases in the middle. The CDR3 DNA reads TGTGCTAGTGGTTTAGGCACCGGGGAGCTGTTTTTT. Translated: CASGLGTGELFF.